This TCR beta chain comes out of a study of T cells in localized non-small cell lung cancer (dated by TCRdb to the early 2020s). Background on the whole study: The study analyzed T cell repertoires of hundreds of early-stage NSCLC patients, comparing tumors and uninvolved tumor-adjacent lungs. NSCLC patients had a mean age of approximately 66 years, and more than 120 were male and around 99 female. The cohort comprised approximately 240 treatment-naïve NSCLC patients with resected, localized lung tumors.

At diagnosis, tumor, uninvolved tumor-adjacent lung and peripheral blood were collected and then preserved as a mix of FFPE and fresh-frozen material. Blood samples were analyzed as peripheral blood mononuclear cells for TCR repertoire profiling. Remarks on this clone: Its antigen remains unidentified. No base quality information exists; no much larger clone differs at one position.

Counted from cysteine to phenylalanine, this CDR3 has 16 amino acids. Only the CDR3 part of the read is kept: 48 bases, read in frame from the first base. Trimming leaves V shorter by 0 bases and J shorter by 3 bases, with the junction holding 8 bases beyond the gene matches. Based on the germline V gene, the CDR1 and CDR2 sequences are SGDLS and YYNGEE. The immunoSEQ Assay was used to sequence TCR beta CDR3 regions from DNA. In the source study's methods: T cell density was computed as TCR beta template counts normalized to usable DNA estimated by amplifying housekeeping genes. Using the preseqR package, richness was estimated by extrapolating to 120,000 templates for tissue samples and 400,000 templates for PBMC samples. Clonality was calculated as one minus Pielou's evenness. Differential abundance testing on productive amino-acid clonotypes, with a minimum total count of 5 and an alpha of 0.1, was used to identify tissue-enriched TCRs. The Jaccard Index and the Morisita Overlap Index were used to measure how much the repertoires overlapped between compartments. GLIPH clustered TCR beta CDR3s with public tetramer-defined viral CDR3s; viral motifs required at least three viral sequences plus V-gene enrichment. TCRdb retrieved this table from immuneACCESS and kept in-frame rearrangements only. Not all clones are present; in checked studies, unresolved V genes account for under half, and no reason is known for the remainder. D and trimming were read from the DNA, whereas the V and J calls and clone size are those reported in that table. The table for this sample lists tens of thousands of clones; about 80% of them were counted only once. Approximately 20% of the sample is in the top ten clones.

On the study overall, not on this receptor specifically: Uninvolved tumor-adjacent lung showed the highest T cell clonality, higher than tumor, which suggests more focused antigenic responses in the uninvolved tumor-adjacent lung. Higher T cell density in blood was associated with longer overall survival, whereas higher clonality in adjacent lung was associated with shorter survival. Multi-region tumor sequencing was not performed, so intratumor heterogeneity could not be excluded. A median of approximately 50 of the top 100 tumor clones turned up in the paired uninvolved adjacent lung, and 25 to 30 of those clones also ranked among the top 100 of that same adjacent lung. Since the design was exploratory, TCR variables were selected using unadjusted p-values with no false-discovery rate correction.

This receptor chain uses TRBV9 and TRBJ2-5, with TRBD1 identical over 7 junction bases. Sequenced here: peripheral blood, sampled before any cancer treatment. The sequence was obtained from a female donor over 55 with stage II squamous cell lung carcinoma. The CDR3 sequence is CASSVGQGVQEETQYF. The nucleotide sequence is TGTGCCAGCAGCGTAGGTCAGGGGGTTCAGGAAGAGACCCAGTACTTC.